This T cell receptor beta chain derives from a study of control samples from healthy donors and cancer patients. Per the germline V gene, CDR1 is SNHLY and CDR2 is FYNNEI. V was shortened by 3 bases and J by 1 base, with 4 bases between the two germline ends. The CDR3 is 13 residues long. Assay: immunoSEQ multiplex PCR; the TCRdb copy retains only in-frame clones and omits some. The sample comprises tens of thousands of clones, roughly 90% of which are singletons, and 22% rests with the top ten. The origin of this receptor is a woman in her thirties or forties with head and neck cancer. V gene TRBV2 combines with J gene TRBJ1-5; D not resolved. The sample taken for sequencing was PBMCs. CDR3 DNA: TGTGCCAGCAGTGAGGAAAGCAATCAGCCCCAGCATTTT. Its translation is CASSEESNQPQHF.